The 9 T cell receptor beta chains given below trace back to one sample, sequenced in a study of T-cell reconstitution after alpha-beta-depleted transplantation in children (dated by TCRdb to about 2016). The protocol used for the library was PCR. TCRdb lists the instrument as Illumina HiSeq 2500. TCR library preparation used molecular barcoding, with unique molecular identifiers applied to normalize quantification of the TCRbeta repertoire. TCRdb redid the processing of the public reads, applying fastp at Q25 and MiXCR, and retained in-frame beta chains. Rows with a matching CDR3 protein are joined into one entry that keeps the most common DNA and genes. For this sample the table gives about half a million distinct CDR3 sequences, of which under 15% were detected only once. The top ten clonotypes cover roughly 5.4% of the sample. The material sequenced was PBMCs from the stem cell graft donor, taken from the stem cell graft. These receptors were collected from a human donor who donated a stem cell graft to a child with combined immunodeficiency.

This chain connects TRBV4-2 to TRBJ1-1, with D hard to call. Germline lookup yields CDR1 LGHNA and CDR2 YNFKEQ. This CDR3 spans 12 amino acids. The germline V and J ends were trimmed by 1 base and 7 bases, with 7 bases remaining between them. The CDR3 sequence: CASSQGENEAFF. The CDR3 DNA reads TGTGCCAGCAGCCAAGGGGAAAATGAAGCTTTCTTT.

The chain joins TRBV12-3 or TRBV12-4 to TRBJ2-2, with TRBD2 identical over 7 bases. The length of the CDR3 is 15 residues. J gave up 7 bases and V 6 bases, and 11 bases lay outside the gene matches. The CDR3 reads CASSPRGDGGGELFF. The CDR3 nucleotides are TGTGCCAGCAGCCCTCGGGGGGATGGGGGCGGGGAGCTGTTTTTT.

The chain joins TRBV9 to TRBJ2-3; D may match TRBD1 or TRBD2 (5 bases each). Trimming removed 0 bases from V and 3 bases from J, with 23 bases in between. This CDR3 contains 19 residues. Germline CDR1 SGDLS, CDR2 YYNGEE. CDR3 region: CASSVAPGTQLSRTDTQYF. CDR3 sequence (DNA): TGTGCCAGCAGCGTAGCCCCCGGGACCCAATTAAGTAGAACAGATACGCAGTATTTT. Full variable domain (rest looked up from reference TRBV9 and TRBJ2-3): DSGVTQTPKHLITATGQRVTLRCSPRSGDLSVYWYQQSLDQGLQFLIQYYNGEERAKGNILERFSAQQFPDLHSELNLSSLELGDSALYFCASSVAPGTQLSRTDTQYFGPGTRLTVL.

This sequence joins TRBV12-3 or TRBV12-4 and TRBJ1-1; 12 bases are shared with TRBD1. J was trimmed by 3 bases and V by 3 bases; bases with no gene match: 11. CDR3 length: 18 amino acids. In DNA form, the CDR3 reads TGTGCCAGCAGTTTCAGGGACAGGGGGCTCCTGGTGGACACTGAAGCTTTCTTT. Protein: CASSFRDRGLLVDTEAFF.

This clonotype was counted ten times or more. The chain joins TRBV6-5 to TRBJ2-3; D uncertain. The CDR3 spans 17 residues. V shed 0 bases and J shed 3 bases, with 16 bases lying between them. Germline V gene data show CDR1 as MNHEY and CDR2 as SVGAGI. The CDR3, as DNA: TGTGCCAGCAGTTACTCCCAGGAAAGGGTGCTGACAGATACGCAGTATTTT. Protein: CASSYSQERVLTDTQYF.

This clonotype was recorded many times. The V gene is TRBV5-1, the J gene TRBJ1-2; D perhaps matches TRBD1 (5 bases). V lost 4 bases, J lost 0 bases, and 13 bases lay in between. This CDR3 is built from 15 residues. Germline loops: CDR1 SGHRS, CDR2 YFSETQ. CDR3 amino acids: CASSPWTQTNYGYTF. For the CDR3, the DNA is TGCGCCAGCAGCCCATGGACACAAACTAACTATGGCTACACCTTC.

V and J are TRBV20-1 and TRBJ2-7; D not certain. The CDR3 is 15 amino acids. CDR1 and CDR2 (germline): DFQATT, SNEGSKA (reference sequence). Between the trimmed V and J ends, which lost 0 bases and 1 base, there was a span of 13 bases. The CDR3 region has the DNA TGCAGTGCTAGAGACTCCTATCGGTCTTCCTACGAGCAGTACTTC. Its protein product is CSARDSYRSSYEQYF.

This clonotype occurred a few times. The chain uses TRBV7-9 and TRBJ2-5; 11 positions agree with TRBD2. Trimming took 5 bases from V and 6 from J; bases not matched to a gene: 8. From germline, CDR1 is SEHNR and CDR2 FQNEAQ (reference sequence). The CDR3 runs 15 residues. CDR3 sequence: CASSLGLAAKQTQYF. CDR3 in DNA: TGTGCCAGCAGCCTGGGACTAGCGGCGAAACAGACCCAGTACTTC.

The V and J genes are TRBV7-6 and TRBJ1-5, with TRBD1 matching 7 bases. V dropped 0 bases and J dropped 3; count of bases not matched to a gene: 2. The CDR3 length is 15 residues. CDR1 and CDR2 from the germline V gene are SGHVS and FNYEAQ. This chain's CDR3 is CASSLAGTANQPQHF. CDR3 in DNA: TGTGCCAGCAGCTTAGCCGGGACAGCCAATCAGCCCCAGCATTTT.